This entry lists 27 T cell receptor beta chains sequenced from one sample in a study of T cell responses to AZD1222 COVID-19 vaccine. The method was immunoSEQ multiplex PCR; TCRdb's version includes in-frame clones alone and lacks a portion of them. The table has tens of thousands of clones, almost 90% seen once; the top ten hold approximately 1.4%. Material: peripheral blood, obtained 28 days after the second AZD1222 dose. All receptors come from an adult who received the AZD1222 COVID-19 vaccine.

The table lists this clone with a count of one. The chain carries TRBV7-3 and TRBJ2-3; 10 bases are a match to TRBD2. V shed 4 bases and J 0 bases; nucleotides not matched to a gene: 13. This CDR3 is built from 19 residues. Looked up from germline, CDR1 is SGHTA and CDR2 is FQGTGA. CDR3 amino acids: CASSSYGPASGGSTDTQYF. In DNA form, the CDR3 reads TGTGCCAGCAGCTCATACGGTCCCGCTAGCGGGGGAAGCACAGATACGCAGTATTTT.

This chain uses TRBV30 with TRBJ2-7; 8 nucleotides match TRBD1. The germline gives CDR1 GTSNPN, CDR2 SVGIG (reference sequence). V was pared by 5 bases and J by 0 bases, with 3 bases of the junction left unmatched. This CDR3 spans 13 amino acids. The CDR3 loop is CAWSGTGSYEQYF. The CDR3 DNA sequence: TGTGCCTGGTCTGGGACAGGCTCCTACGAGCAGTACTTC.

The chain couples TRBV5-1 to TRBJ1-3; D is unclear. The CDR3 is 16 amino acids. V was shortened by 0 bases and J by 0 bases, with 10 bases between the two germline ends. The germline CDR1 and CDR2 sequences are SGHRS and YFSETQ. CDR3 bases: TGCGCCAGCAGCTTGGCCTCAGGTACCTCTGGAAACACCATATATTTT. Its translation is CASSLASGTSGNTIYF.

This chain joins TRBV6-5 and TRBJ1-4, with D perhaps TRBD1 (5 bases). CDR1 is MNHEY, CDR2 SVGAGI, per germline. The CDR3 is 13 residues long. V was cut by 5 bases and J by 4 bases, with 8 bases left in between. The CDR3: CASSRGRNEKLFF. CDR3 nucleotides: TGTGCCAGCAGTAGGGGCCGTAATGAAAAACTGTTTTTT.

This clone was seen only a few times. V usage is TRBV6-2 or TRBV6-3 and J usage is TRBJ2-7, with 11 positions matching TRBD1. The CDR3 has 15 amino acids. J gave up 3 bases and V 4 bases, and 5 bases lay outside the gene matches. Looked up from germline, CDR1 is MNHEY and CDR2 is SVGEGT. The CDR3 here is CASSSAGTGGYEQYF. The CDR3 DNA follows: TGTGCCAGCAGTTCAGCCGGGACAGGGGGCTACGAGCAGTACTTC.

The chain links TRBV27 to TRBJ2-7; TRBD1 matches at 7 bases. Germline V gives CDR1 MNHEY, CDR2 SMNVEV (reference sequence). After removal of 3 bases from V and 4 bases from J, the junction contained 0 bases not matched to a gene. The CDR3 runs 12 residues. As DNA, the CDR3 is TGTGCCAGCAGTTTGACAGGGTACGAGCAGTACTTC. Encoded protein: CASSLTGYEQYF.

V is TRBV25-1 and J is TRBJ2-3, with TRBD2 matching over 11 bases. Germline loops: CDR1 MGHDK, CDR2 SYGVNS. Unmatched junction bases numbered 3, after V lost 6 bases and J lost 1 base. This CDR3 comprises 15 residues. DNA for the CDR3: TGTGCCAGCAGAGTGGGACTAGCGGGCACAGATACGCAGTATTTT. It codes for CASRVGLAGTDTQYF.

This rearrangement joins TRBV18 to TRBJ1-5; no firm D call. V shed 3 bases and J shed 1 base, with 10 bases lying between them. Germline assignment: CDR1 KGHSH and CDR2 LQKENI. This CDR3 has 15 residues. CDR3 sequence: CASSPAASSNQPQHF. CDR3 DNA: TGTGCCAGCTCACCTGCCGCATCCAGCAATCAGCCCCAGCATTTT. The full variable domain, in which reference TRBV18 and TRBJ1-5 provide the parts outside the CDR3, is NAGVMQNPRHLVRRRGQEARLRCSPMKGHSHVYWYRQLPEEGLKFMVYLQKENIIDESGMPKERFSAEFPKEGPSILRIQQVVRGDSAAYFCASSPAASSNQPQHFGDGTRLSIL.

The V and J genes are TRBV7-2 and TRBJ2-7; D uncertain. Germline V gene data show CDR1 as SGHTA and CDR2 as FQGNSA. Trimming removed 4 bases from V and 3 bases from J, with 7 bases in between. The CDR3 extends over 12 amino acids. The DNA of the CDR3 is TGTGCCAGCAGCTCTACTTTCTACGAGCAGTACTTC. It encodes CASSSTFYEQYF.

DNA of the CDR3: TGTGCCTGGAGTGAAGGGGGTTCTAATTCACCCCTCCACTTT. This gives the protein CAWSEGGSNSPLHF. The V gene is TRBV30, the J gene TRBJ1-6, with D maybe TRBD1 (6 bases). The germline gives CDR1 GTSNPN, CDR2 SVGIG (reference sequence). This CDR3 region has 14 residues. Trimming cost V 1 base and J 6 bases, with 10 bases left between them.

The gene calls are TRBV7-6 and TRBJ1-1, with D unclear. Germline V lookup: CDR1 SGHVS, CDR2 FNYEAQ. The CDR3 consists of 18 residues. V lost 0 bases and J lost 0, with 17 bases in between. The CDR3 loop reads CASSLAPPGPLMNTEAFF. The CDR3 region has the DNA TGTGCCAGCAGCTTAGCCCCGCCAGGTCCCCTTATGAACACTGAAGCTTTCTTT.

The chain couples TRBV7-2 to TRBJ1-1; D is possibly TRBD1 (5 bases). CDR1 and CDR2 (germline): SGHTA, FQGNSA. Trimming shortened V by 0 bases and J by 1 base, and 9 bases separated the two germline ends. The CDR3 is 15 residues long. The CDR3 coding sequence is TGTGCCAGCAGCTTAGCAGGGGTAGGGAACACTGAAGCTTTCTTT. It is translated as CASSLAGVGNTEAFF.

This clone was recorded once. The CDR3 nucleotides are TGTGCCATCAGTGAGACGGACAGCGGTGACGAGCAGTACTTC. Amino acid sequence: CAISETDSGDEQYF. The J gene is TRBJ2-7, the V gene TRBV10-3; possibly TRBD1 for D (6 bases). The CDR3 covers 14 residues. The V and J ends lost 2 bases and 5 bases respectively, with 13 bases between them. The V gene's germline CDR1 is ENHRY and CDR2 SYGVKD.

CDR3 in DNA: TGCGCCAGCAGCCAATCTACCGGACAGATGAACACTGAAGCTTTCTTT. Translating gives CASSQSTGQMNTEAFF. The chain employs TRBV4-3 and TRBJ1-1; possible D gene TRBD1, 6 bases. V lost 2 bases and J 0 bases, leaving 13 bases between the germline ends. CDR3 length equals 16 residues. The germline V gene has CDR1 LGHNA and CDR2 YSLEER.

CDR3 residues: CAISEGHEQFF. The CDR3 region has the DNA TGTGCCATCAGTGAAGGGCATGAGCAGTTCTTC. This chain connects TRBV10-3 to TRBJ2-1; D gene unclear. The V gene's germline CDR1 is ENHRY and CDR2 SYGVKD. The CDR3 runs 11 residues. With 3 bases removed from V and 8 bases from J, the gap between germline ends came to 5 bases.

The CDR3 DNA sequence: TGTGCCTGGAGTGCCGACTTTGGGAGGGGTCAGCCCCAGCATTTT. This sequence encodes CAWSADFGRGQPQHF. The J gene is TRBJ1-5, the V gene TRBV30; tentative D call: TRBD1 (5 bases). Germline V gene data show CDR1 as GTSNPN and CDR2 as SVGIG (reference sequence). This CDR3 has 15 amino acids. Trimming took off 1 base at V and 6 bases at J, with 16 bases between the two ends.

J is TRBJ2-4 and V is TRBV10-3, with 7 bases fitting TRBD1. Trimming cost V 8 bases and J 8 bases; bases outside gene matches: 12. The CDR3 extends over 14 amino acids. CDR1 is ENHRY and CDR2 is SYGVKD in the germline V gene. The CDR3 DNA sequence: TGTGCCATCCATCCCCAGGGGGTTATCGACATTCAGTACTTC. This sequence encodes CAIHPQGVIDIQYF.

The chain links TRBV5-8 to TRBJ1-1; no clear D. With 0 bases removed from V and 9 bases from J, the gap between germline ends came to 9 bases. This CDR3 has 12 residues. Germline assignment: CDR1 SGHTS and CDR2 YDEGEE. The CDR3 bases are TGTGCCAGCAGCTTGGATGGCAGAAAAGCTTTCTTT. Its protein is CASSLDGRKAFF.

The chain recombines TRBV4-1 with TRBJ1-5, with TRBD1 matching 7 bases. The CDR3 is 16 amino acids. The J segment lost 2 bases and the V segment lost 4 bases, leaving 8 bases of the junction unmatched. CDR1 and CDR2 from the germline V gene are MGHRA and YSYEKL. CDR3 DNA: TGCGCCAGCAGCCTTAGTGGACAGGCTCGCAATCAGCCCCAGCATTTT. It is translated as CASSLSGQARNQPQHF.

The CDR3: CASSSTGAGFPEAFF. Written as DNA, the CDR3 is TGTGCCAGCAGTTCAACAGGGGCGGGCTTTCCTGAAGCTTTCTTT. The chain employs TRBV28 and TRBJ1-1; 7 positions agree with TRBD1. Germline lookup yields CDR1 MDHEN and CDR2 SYDVKM. The CDR3 runs 15 residues. J gave up 6 bases and V 4 bases, and 11 bases lay outside the gene matches.

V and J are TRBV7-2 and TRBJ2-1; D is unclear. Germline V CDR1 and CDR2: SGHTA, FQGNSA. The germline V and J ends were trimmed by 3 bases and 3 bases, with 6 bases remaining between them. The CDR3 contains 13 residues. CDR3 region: CASSLSLYNEQFF. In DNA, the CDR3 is TGTGCCAGCAGCTTGAGCCTCTACAATGAGCAGTTCTTC.

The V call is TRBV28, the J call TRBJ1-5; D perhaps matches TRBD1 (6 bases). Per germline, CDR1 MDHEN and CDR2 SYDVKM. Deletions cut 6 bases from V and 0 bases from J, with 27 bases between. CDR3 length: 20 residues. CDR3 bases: TGTGCCAGCAGACAATTCCCGCGAGGAACGGGGGCCTATAGCAATCAGCCCCAGCATTTT. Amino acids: CASRQFPRGTGAYSNQPQHF.

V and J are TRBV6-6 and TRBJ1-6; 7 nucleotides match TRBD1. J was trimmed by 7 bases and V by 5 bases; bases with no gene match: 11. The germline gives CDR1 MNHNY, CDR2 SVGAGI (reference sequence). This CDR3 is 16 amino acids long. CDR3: CASSRNPGQKNSPLHF. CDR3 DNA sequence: TGTGCCAGCAGTCGAAATCCGGGACAGAAAAATTCACCCCTCCACTTT.

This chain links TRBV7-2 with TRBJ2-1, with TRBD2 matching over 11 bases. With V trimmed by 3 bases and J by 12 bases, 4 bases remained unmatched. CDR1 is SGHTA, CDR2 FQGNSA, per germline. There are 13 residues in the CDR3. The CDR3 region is CASSLGLAGGQFF. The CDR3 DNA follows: TGTGCCAGCAGCTTGGGCCTAGCGGGGGGGCAGTTCTTC. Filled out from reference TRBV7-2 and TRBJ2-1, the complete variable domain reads GAGVSQSPSNKVTEKGKDVELRCDPISGHTALYWYRQSLGQGLEFLIYFQGNSAPDKSGLPSDRFSAERTGGSVSTLTIQRTQQEDSAVYLCASSLGLAGGQFFGPGTRLTVL.

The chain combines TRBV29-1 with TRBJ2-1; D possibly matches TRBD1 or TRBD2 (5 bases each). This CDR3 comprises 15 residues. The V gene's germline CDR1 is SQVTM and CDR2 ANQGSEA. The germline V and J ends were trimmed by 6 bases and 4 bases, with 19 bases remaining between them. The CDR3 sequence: CSVAWGTTPYNEQFF. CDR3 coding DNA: TGCAGCGTCGCTTGGGGGACGACACCTTACAATGAGCAGTTCTTC.

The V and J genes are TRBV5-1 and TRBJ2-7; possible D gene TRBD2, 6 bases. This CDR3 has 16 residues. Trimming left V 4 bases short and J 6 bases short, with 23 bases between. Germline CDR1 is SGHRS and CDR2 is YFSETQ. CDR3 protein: CASSGGTGSSLGEQYF. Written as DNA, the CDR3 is TGCGCCAGCAGCGGAGGGACGGGCAGCTCGTTGGGCGAGCAGTACTTC.

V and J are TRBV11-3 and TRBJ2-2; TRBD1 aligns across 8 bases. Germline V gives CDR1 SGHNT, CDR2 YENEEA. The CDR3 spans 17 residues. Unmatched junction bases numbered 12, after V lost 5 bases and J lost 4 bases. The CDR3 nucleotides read TGTGCCAGCAGCGTCCGCCAGGGGGCAAAGGGCACCGGGGAGCTGTTTTTT. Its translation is CASSVRQGAKGTGELFF.